The text below deals with one T cell receptor beta chain. Its target is not known. This CDR3 is built from 15 residues. Eight distinct reactions (per sample) were used to make the cDNA. Both TCRalpha and TCRbeta cDNA were subjected to two nested PCRs lasting approximately 16 and 10 cycles. From the 5' RACE reads, TCRdb lists one entry per CDR3 protein and no DNA. This listing includes about 380,000 distinct CDR3 sequences. The data belong to a study of monozygotic twins with inflammatory bowel disease. Study-level results: IBD-affected twins scored below their healthy co-twins in TCRbeta diversity (inverse Simpson).

The specimen sequenced was blood. The receptor was derived from a human donor with ulcerative colitis or Crohn's disease, or a healthy co-twin of an affected twin (not recorded which). J is TRBJ2-1 and V is TRBV12-3 or TRBV12-4; TCRdb selects TRBD2, and the lack of DNA leaves this call unchecked. CDR3 sequence: CASSLELASYNEQFF.